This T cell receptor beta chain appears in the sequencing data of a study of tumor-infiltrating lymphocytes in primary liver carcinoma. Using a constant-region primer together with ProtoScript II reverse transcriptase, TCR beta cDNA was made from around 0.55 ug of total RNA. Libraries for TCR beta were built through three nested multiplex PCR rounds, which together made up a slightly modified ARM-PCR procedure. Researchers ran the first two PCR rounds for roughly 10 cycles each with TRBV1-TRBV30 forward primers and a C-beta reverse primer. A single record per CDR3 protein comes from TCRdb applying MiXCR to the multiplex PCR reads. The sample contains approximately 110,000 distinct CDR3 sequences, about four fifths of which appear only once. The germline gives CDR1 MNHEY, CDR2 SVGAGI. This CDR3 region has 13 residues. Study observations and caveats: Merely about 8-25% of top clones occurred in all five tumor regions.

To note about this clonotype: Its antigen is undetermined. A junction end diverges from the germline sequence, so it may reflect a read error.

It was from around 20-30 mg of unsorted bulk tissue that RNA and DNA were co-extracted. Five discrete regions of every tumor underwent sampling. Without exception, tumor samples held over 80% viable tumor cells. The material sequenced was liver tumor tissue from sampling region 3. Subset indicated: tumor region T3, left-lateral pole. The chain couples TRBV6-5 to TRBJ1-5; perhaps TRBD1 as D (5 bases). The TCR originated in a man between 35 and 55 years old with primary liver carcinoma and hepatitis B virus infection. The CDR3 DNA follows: TGTGCCAGCAGTTTACAGGATAAACAGCGCCAGCATTTT. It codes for CASSLQDKQRQHF.